The 14 T cell receptor beta chains presented below share a single source sample, sequenced in a study of cytomegalovirus exposure and HLA in healthy donors. A multiplex PCR was run with 60 Vbeta primers and 13 Jbeta primers. Data came from immunoSEQ multiplex PCR; TCRdb stores just in-frame clones and leaves some out. The sample holds some 160,000 clones, approximately 79% seen once. Sequenced material: PBMCs. These receptors all stem from a woman aged 30 to 39 in good health and CMV-seronegative.

The rearrangement joins TRBV12-5 to TRBJ2-7, with D possibly matching TRBD1 (6 bases). The germline V gene has CDR1 LGHNT and CDR2 FRNRAP. The germline V and J ends were trimmed by 5 bases and 4 bases, with 18 bases remaining between them. The CDR3 contains 15 residues. Here the CDR3 reads CASGHRVIRSYEQYF. The CDR3 bases are TGTGCTAGTGGTCACAGGGTGATACGCTCGTACGAGCAGTACTTC.

The chain recombines TRBV5-1 with TRBJ2-1; D is unresolved. Trimming shortened V by 4 bases and J by 9 bases, and 14 bases separated the two germline ends. The CDR3 runs to 13 residues. In germline, CDR1 is SGHRS, CDR2 YFSETQ. As DNA, the CDR3 is TGCGCCAGCAGCACCTTCGGTAATGGTGAGCAGTTCTTC. Amino acid sequence: CASSTFGNGEQFF. Variable domain in full (rest from reference TRBV5-1 and TRBJ2-1): KAGVTQTPRYLIKTRGQQVTLSCSPISGHRSVSWYQQTPGQGLQFLFEYFSETQRNKGNFPGRFSGRQFSNSRSEMNVSTLELGDSALYLCASSTFGNGEQFFGPGTRLTVL.

This clone was counted between two and nine times. V gene TRBV6-1 combines with J gene TRBJ1-5, with TRBD1 as a possible D gene (6 bases). There are 14 residues in the CDR3. V was cut by 3 bases and J by 3 bases, with 9 bases left in between. The germline V gene has CDR1 MNHNS and CDR2 SASEGT. CDR3 in DNA: TGTGCCAGCAGTGACGGGACATTCAATCAGCCCCAGCATTTT. Protein product: CASSDGTFNQPQHF.

A few counts support this clone. The V call is TRBV29-1, the J call TRBJ1-1; possible D gene TRBD1, 5 bases. Germline V gene lookup returns CDR1 SQVTM and CDR2 ANQGSEA. The CDR3 has 15 residues. V dropped 7 bases and J dropped 0 bases, with 18 bases sitting between them. In nucleotides, the CDR3 is TGCAGCGGTATTGACCGAACAGGAATGAACACTGAAGCTTTCTTT. This encodes CSGIDRTGMNTEAFF.

V and J are TRBV4-1 and TRBJ2-5; unclear D gene. Germline V gene data show CDR1 as MGHRA and CDR2 as YSYEKL. V dropped 1 base and J dropped 5 bases, with 17 bases sitting between them. The CDR3 length is 16 residues. The CDR3 spells CASSQAPSRSQETQYF. DNA for the CDR3: TGCGCCAGCAGCCAAGCTCCATCCCGGAGCCAGGAGACCCAGTACTTC.

The chain's CDR3 is CASSGLLTGMGGYTF. CDR3 coding DNA: TGTGCCAGCAGTGGGCTTTTGACAGGGATGGGTGGCTACACCTTC. V is TRBV25-1 and J is TRBJ1-2; 7 positions agree with TRBD1. The CDR3 sequence is 15 residues long. CDR1 is MGHDK, CDR2 SYGVNS, per germline. With 4 bases clipped from V and 7 bases from J, the junction kept 12 bases outside the gene matches.

This chain links TRBV13 with TRBJ2-7; 10 bases fit TRBD1. Trimming at V came to 3 bases and at J to 6 bases, leaving 5 bases not matched to a gene. CDR1 is PRHDT, CDR2 FYEKMQ, per germline (reference sequence). This CDR3 is 14 amino acids long. CDR3 loop: CASSFGQGGGEQYF. The CDR3 DNA reads as TGTGCCAGCAGCTTTGGACAGGGGGGAGGCGAGCAGTACTTC. Complete variable domain (other parts from reference TRBV13 and TRBJ2-7): AAGVIQSPRHLIKEKRETATLKCYPIPRHDTVYWYQQGPGQDPQFLISFYEKMQSDKGSIPDRFSAQQFSDYHSELNMSSLELGDSALYFCASSFGQGGGEQYFGPGTRLTVT.

The chain uses TRBV5-4 and TRBJ1-2, with D uncertain. This CDR3 has 11 amino acids. Germline V CDR1 and CDR2: SGHNT, YYREEE (reference sequence). Trimming left V 1 base short and J 10 bases short, with 8 bases between. CDR3 sequence: CASSLWQSYTF. The CDR3 DNA reads TGTGCCAGCAGCTTGTGGCAATCCTACACCTTC.

The chain joins TRBV25-1 to TRBJ2-2, with a possible D match to TRBD1 (5 bases). This CDR3 has 13 amino acids. Germline V gene sequence: CDR1 MGHDK, CDR2 SYGVNS. V gave up 7 bases and J gave up 6 bases, with 12 bases separating them. The chain's CDR3 is CASNGASPGELFF. DNA of the CDR3: TGTGCCAGCAATGGGGCATCCCCCGGGGAGCTGTTTTTT.

This chain connects TRBV9 to TRBJ2-3; TRBD1 aligns across 7 bases. The CDR3 is 18 amino acids. Germline V gene lookup returns CDR1 SGDLS and CDR2 YYNGEE. J gave up 2 bases and V 3 bases, and 15 bases lay outside the gene matches. CDR3 loop: CASSAQPLEQGLTDTQYF. The CDR3 region has the DNA TGTGCCAGCAGCGCCCAGCCCCTCGAACAGGGGCTCACAGATACGCAGTATTTT.

The chain combines TRBV7-9 with TRBJ2-1, with a possible D match to TRBD1 (6 bases). Looked up from germline, CDR1 is SEHNR and CDR2 is FQNEAQ (reference sequence). This CDR3 spans 13 amino acids. Between the trimmed V and J ends, which lost 0 bases and 7 bases, there was a span of 7 bases. The CDR3 spells CASSLAQGNEQFF. The CDR3 DNA reads TGTGCCAGCAGCTTAGCACAGGGAAATGAGCAGTTCTTC.

A few counts support this clone. The chain couples TRBV29-1 to TRBJ2-5; D ambiguous. CDR1 is SQVTM, CDR2 ANQGSEA, per germline. V shed 6 bases and J shed 10 bases, with 21 bases lying between them. The CDR3 loop spans 13 amino acids. The CDR3 sequence: CSVTPPAVDVQYF. The DNA for the CDR3 is TGCAGCGTCACCCCCCCCGCGGTGGATGTCCAGTACTTC. The variable domain in full, with the rest retrieved from reference TRBV29-1 and TRBJ2-5, is SAVISQKPSRDICQRGTSLTIQCQVDSQVTMMFWYRQQPGQSLTLIATANQGSEATYESGFVIDKFPISRPNLTFSTLTVSNMSPEDSSIYLCSVTPPAVDVQYFGPGTRLLVL.

The rearrangement uses TRBV5-1 and TRBJ1-3; 9 bases map to TRBD1. The V segment lost 3 bases and the J segment 2 bases; nucleotides outside the gene matches: 6. The germline gives CDR1 SGHRS, CDR2 YFSETQ. CDR3 size: 16 residues. The CDR3 DNA reads TGCGCCAGCAGCTCACAGGGGGCCTCAGCTGGAAACACCATATATTTT. Amino acids: CASSSQGASAGNTIYF.

This chain joins TRBV11-2 and TRBJ1-2, with D hard to call. CDR3 length: 13 residues. With 5 bases removed from V and 4 bases from J, the gap between germline ends came to 11 bases. Germline lookup yields CDR1 SGHAT and CDR2 FQNNGV. Written as DNA, the CDR3 is TGTGCCAGCAGCCGAGAGCGTCCCTATGGCTACACCTTC. It is translated as CASSRERPYGYTF.